Presented here are 15 T cell receptor beta chains from one specimen sequenced in a study of blood T cell repertoires in COVID-19. The repertoire was sequenced with immunoSEQ multiplex PCR; TCRdb's copy has only in-frame clones and lacks some. Here the sample spans around 240,000 clones, 86% being singletons. The specimen sequenced was peripheral blood. Receptor source: a woman in her twenties or thirties who had recovered from COVID-19.

The rearrangement links TRBV30 to TRBJ1-2, with 7 bases fitting TRBD1. CDR1 is GTSNPN and CDR2 is SVGIG in the germline V gene (reference sequence). V lost 0 bases and J lost 6; bases outside the gene matches: 10. This CDR3 has 15 amino acids. The CDR3 nucleotides read TGTGCCTGGAGTGTAGATGCGGCGGACAGGAATGGCTACACCTTC. Its translation is CAWSVDAADRNGYTF.

The J gene is TRBJ2-5, the V gene TRBV3-1 (or the pseudogene TRBV3-2), with TRBD2 as a possible D gene (5 bases). The CDR3 sequence is 13 residues long. In germline, CDR1 is LGHDT, CDR2 YNNKEL (reference sequence). Trimming removed 0 bases at V and 7 bases at J, with 9 bases between. CDR3 in DNA: TGTGCCAGCAGCCAAGAAGGCCGGGGGACCCAGTACTTC. Translation: CASSQEGRGTQYF.

The V and J genes are TRBV4-3 and TRBJ2-7; unclear D gene. The germline V gene has CDR1 LGHNA and CDR2 YSLEER. Trimming left V 0 bases short and J 3 bases short, with 9 bases between. The CDR3 runs 14 residues. CDR3 amino acids: CASSQDRVRYEQYF. The CDR3 nucleotides read TGCGCCAGCAGCCAAGATCGTGTCCGCTACGAGCAGTACTTC.

The chain carries TRBV5-4 and TRBJ2-2, with 8 bases matching TRBD2. Germline V gene sequence: CDR1 SGHNT, CDR2 YYREEE (reference sequence). This CDR3 has 16 residues. V lost 4 bases and J lost 0; bases outside the gene matches: 5. CDR3 sequence: CASSPGRGTNTGELFF. The CDR3 DNA is TGTGCCAGCAGCCCCGGGAGGGGAACGAACACCGGGGAGCTGTTTTTT.

This chain uses TRBV5-6 with TRBJ2-5; 9 bases are shared with TRBD2. Germline CDR1 reads SGHDT; CDR2 reads YYEEEE. The CDR3 is 17 residues long. Losses at the gene ends were 3 bases for V and 1 base for J; bases not matched to a gene: 10. CDR3 nucleotide sequence: TGTGCCAGCAGCTGGGGCCTAGCGGGGCTCTCCCAAGAGACCCAGTACTTC. Residues: CASSWGLAGLSQETQYF.

V usage is TRBV11-2 and J usage is TRBJ2-2; D gene unclear. V was shortened by 1 base and J by 1 base, with 10 bases between the two germline ends. CDR3 length equals 16 residues. Germline CDR1 and CDR2: SGHAT and FQNNGV. CDR3 loop: CASSLVAHQNTGELFF. The CDR3 DNA reads TGTGCCAGCAGCTTAGTAGCCCACCAGAACACCGGGGAGCTGTTTTTT.

This chain uses TRBV29-1 with TRBJ1-2, with 10 positions matching TRBD1. The CDR3 loop spans 14 amino acids. With 5 bases clipped from V and 7 bases from J, the junction kept 10 bases outside the gene matches. Per germline, CDR1 SQVTM and CDR2 ANQGSEA. The CDR3 sequence: CSVIKPGQGIGYTF. The CDR3 DNA reads TGCAGCGTTATTAAACCGGGACAGGGGATTGGCTACACCTTC.

The chain combines TRBV7-2 with TRBJ1-6, with a tentative D call TRBD1 (5 bases). CDR3 length: 18 amino acids. The germline gives CDR1 SGHTA, CDR2 FQGNSA. V lost 3 bases and J lost 0, with 15 bases in between. The CDR3 spells CASSLRQGVSSYNSPLHF. CDR3 nucleotide sequence: TGTGCCAGCAGCTTGCGCCAAGGGGTTAGCTCCTATAATTCACCCCTCCACTTT.

The rearrangement uses TRBV27 and TRBJ2-4, with D maybe TRBD1 (5 bases). The germline V and J ends were trimmed by 4 bases and 0 bases, with 25 bases remaining between them. Germline values: CDR1 MNHEY, CDR2 SMNVEV (reference sequence). The CDR3 runs 20 residues. CDR3 sequence: CASSWARQPTPLLAKNIQYF. The CDR3 coding sequence is TGTGCCAGCAGTTGGGCCCGACAGCCAACTCCACTATTAGCCAAAAACATTCAGTACTTC.

This sequence joins TRBV5-1 and TRBJ1-6; 7 bases match TRBD1. CDR3 length: 15 residues. The germline CDR1 and CDR2 sequences are SGHRS and YFSETQ. V gave up 4 bases and J gave up 3 bases; unmatched junction bases: 4. CDR3 protein: CASSRDSLYNSPLHF. CDR3 DNA: TGCGCCAGCAGCCGGGACAGCCTCTATAATTCACCCCTCCACTTT.

The chain couples TRBV5-1 to TRBJ2-3; tentative D call: TRBD2 (5 bases). Per germline, CDR1 SGHRS and CDR2 YFSETQ. This CDR3 comprises 17 residues. V dropped 5 bases and J dropped 0 bases, with 19 bases sitting between them. The CDR3 nucleotides are TGCGCCAGCAGTTCAATTCCAGCGGACTCTAGCACAGATACGCAGTATTTT. Its protein is CASSSIPADSSTDTQYF.

This rearrangement joins TRBV6-1 to TRBJ1-6; D call uncertain. This CDR3 is built from 15 residues. Trimming stripped 1 base from V and 8 bases from J, with 12 bases between. Germline V gene sequence: CDR1 MNHNS, CDR2 SASEGT. The chain's CDR3 is CASSEVLGDYSPLHF. The CDR3 bases are TGTGCCAGCAGTGAAGTTCTCGGGGATTATTCACCCCTCCACTTT.

V is TRBV2 and J is TRBJ2-3, with 8 bases lining up with TRBD2. V was pared by 3 bases and J by 1 base, with 0 bases of the junction left unmatched. Germline lookup yields CDR1 SNHLY and CDR2 FYNNEI. CDR3 length equals 14 residues. This CDR3 reads CASSETSGTDTQYF. In DNA form, the CDR3 reads TGTGCCAGCAGTGAGACTAGCGGCACAGATACGCAGTATTTT.

The chain has TRBV7-9 and TRBJ2-3; D is undetermined. The CDR3 runs to 12 residues. Germline assignment: CDR1 SEHNR and CDR2 FQNEAQ (reference sequence). Deletions cut 4 bases from V and 4 bases from J, with 6 bases between. The CDR3 is CASSYRSDTQYF. CDR3 bases: TGTGCCAGCAGCTACCGGTCAGATACGCAGTATTTT.

The rearrangement joins TRBV5-6 to TRBJ2-5, with 9 nucleotides matching TRBD1. V lost 7 bases and J lost 5; bases outside the gene matches: 12. This CDR3 is 15 amino acids long. CDR1 and CDR2 (germline): SGHDT, YYEEEE. The DNA for the CDR3 is TGTGCCAGCGGCACGGGACAGGGCCAGTTGGAGACCCAGTACTTC. This codes for CASGTGQGQLETQYF.